This TCR beta chain stems from a study of T cell responses to AZD1222 COVID-19 vaccine (dated by TCRdb to the early 2020s). Regarding the study in general: Because spike-specific TCR depth and breadth did not differ between the two schedules, AZD1222 recipients who got a second dose at roughly 4 weeks were pooled with those who got a second dose at roughly 12 weeks. A total of 230 or so trial participants underwent TCR sequencing, of whom 207 received two doses of AZD1222 and about 25 received two doses of the MenACWY control vaccine. Enrollment into the trials was organized by age into subgroups of 18-55, 56-69 and 70-plus years, and those subgroups contained roughly 160, 29 and 62 TCR-sequenced participants, respectively.

The CDR3 regions of human TCRbeta chains were analyzed by immunosequencing. Processing in the source paper ran as follows. TCRs in the repertoires were matched against a reference library of SARS-CoV-2-specific TCRs that had been generated with the MIRA antigen-specificity platform. Breadth was defined as the fraction of unique TCRs that were SARS-CoV-2-associated. Depth was defined as the fraction of total T cells that were SARS-CoV-2-associated. Using the MIRA data, every spike-specific TCR was mapped to the spike region that the TCR reacted to and assigned to either a CD4 or a CD8 class. Log10-transformed breadth and depth values were compared by one-way ANOVA with Sidak's multiple comparisons tests. The source is immuneACCESS, and TCRdb retained only in-frame sequences with V and J called. Part of the clones is not carried over; for the studies checked, unresolved V genes explain less than half of this, and the remainder is unexplained. V and J calls and clone size come straight from that table; D and trimming were deduced from the DNA. Present in this sample are under 150,000 clones, around nine tenths of which were seen just once. The ten top clones hold roughly 5.1% of the sample.

Concerning this clone: The specificity of this receptor is unknown. No much larger clone is present one base from it, and per-base qualities are unavailable.

Overall study outcomes, separate from this receptor: The 56-69-year group was small, and its depth increase did not reach significance, likely because of low power. After two AZD1222 doses, spike-specific TCR breadth and depth were significantly higher than at day 0 and than in MenACWY recipients. Because no samples from the day 14 peak response were available, repertoires could be characterized only after the peak T cell response. Reportedly, almost half of the unique spike-specific TCRs recognized epitopes lying outside the regions that are mutated in the B.1.351 and B.1.1.7 variants. Vaccine-associated CD4 TCRs spanned the whole spike protein, with dominant responses in regions 160-218 and 743-854. Conclusions about previously exposed vaccinees are limited, since just 6 or 7 AZD1222 recipients were seropositive for SARS-CoV-2 at baseline. Participants were mostly white British and included more females than males, and it was suggested by the authors that clonal diversity may have been underestimated.

The time point label, as the study defines it: baseline before first vaccination. Vaccinee samples were obtained from the UK trials COV001 and COV002, which included a single-blind randomized controlled phase 2/3 trial of AZD1222 (ChAdOx1 nCoV-19) in healthy adults. For TCRbeta chain sequencing, PBMC samples were collected from trial participants at day 0 and at day 28 after the second dose. The source of this sequence is an adult in good health. The sequencing used peripheral blood, collected on day 0 of AZD1222 vaccination.

CDR3 protein: CASSRRDSEVYSNQPQHF. The bases read TGTGCCAGCAGTCGCCGGGACAGCGAAGTTTATAGCAATCAGCCCCAGCATTTT. The sequence joins TRBV6-6 to TRBJ1-5; 7 central nucleotides agree with TRBD1. Including cysteine and phenylalanine, the CDR3 has 18 amino acids. The only DNA kept is the CDR3, 54 bases in frame from the first base. As encoded in the germline V gene (reference sequence), CDR1 is MNHNY while CDR2 is SVGAGI. V lost 5 bases and J lost 0 bases, and the count of bases not matched to a germline gene is 13.